The rows below give T cell receptor beta chains drawn from one sample of a study of metastatic and nonmetastatic thyroid tumors. MiXCR re-clonotyped the PCR reads for TCRdb. The data hold approximately 35,000 clones, with less than 40% observed a single time. The sequencing input was tumor tissue. These receptors were taken from a female donor with papillary thyroid cancer or a benign thyroid nodule (not recorded which). Some clones in this sample may be carry-over from other donors' samples. CDR3s include the opening cysteine and the closing phenylalanine or tryptophan. Fields, in order: CDR3 length, V gene, clone size, J gene, D gene, CDR3 protein, CDR3 DNA. A D gene is named only where the DNA matches it firmly. The size field is filled for only some rows; it gives once, few, many or a size class.

>17|TRBV6-5|-|TRBJ2-1|-
CASSYRLRQSSYNEQFF
TGTGCCAGCAGCTACCGACTGAGACAAAGCTCCTACAATGAGCAGTTCTTC
>14|TRBV6-1|few|TRBJ2-5|-
CASSEWGAKETQYF
TGTGCCAGCAGTGAATGGGGGGCCAAGGAGACCCAGTACTTC
>13|TRBV28|-|TRBJ1-1|-
CASSYGQSEEAFF
TGTGCCAGCAGTTACGGACAGTCGGAGGAAGCTTTCTTT
>15|TRBV2|few|TRBJ2-6|TRBD2
CASSEGGVGANVLTF
TGTGCCAGCAGTGAGGGAGGGGTAGGGGCCAACGTCCTGACTTTC
>15|TRBV6-1|few|TRBJ1-1|TRBD1
CASSKLKTGPLVAFF
TGTGCCAGCAGTAAACTAAAGACAGGGCCCCTCGTAGCTTTCTTT
>12|TRBV6-1|-|TRBJ2-7|-
CASSATGYEQYF
TGTGCCAGCAGTGCCACGGGGTACGAGCAGTACTTC
>18|TRBV24-1|-|TRBJ2-2|TRBD1
CATSDLSPGQPNTGELFF
TGTGCCACCAGTGATTTGTCCCCGGGACAGCCGAACACCGGGGAGCTGTTTTTT
>15|TRBV12-3/TRBV12-4|few|TRBJ2-1|-
CASNKGGGTNNEQFF
TGTGCCAGCAACAAAGGAGGGGGGACTAACAATGAGCAGTTCTTC
>15|TRBV28|few|TRBJ2-3|-
CASSSGDSFTDTQYF
TGTGCCAGCAGTTCGGGGGACAGCTTCACAGATACGCAGTATTTT
>15|TRBV2|few|TRBJ2-7|-
CASRGESINSYEQYF
TGTGCCAGCAGGGGGGAGTCGATAAACTCCTACGAGCAGTACTTC
>15|TRBV30|-|TRBJ2-7|-
CAWSPGGQGRNEQYF
TGTGCCTGGAGTCCCGGGGGGCAGGGTAGGAACGAGCAGTACTTC
>15|TRBV6-1|few|TRBJ2-2|TRBD1
CASSQARQGHRELFF
TGTGCCAGCAGCCAAGCAAGACAGGGCCACCGGGAGCTGTTTTTT
>16|TRBV11-1|-|TRBJ1-3|TRBD1
CASSPRRTGVENTIYF
TGTGCCAGCAGCCCCAGGCGGACAGGAGTCGAAAACACCATATATTTT
>15|TRBV6-4|-|TRBJ2-3|TRBD1
CASSESGQGTDTQYF
TGTGCCAGCAGTGAATCCGGACAGGGCACAGATACGCAGTATTTT